These 20 T cell receptor beta chains share one sample of origin, sequenced in a study of T cells in Graves' hyperthyroidism and ophthalmopathy. Amplification yielded TCR beta CDR3 regions, with RNA transcripts as the source. The TCR CDR3 first-round RT-PCR relied on the HTBI primer set. TCRdb passed the multiplex PCR reads through MiXCR, listing each CDR3 protein once. The sample consists of 350,000 or so distinct CDR3 sequences, approximately 22% of them appearing once. Sequenced material: blood. The source is a woman aged 45-60 years with Graves' hyperthyroidism.

The chain recombines TRBV12-3 or TRBV12-4 with TRBJ1-2; tentatively, D is TRBD1 (6 bases). The V and J ends lost 0 bases and 2 bases respectively, with 10 bases between them. The CDR3 runs 15 residues. CDR3 bases: TGTGCCAGCAGTTTAGCGGACAGCGCCAACTATGGCTACACCTTC. Protein sequence: CASSLADSANYGYTF.

This clonotype was detected only a few times. A single base separates this from a much larger clone, so it may be a read error. V gene TRBV11-2 combines with J gene TRBJ2-3; D could derive from TRBD1 or TRBD2 (5 bases each). This CDR3 has 15 residues. Germline lookup yields CDR1 SGHAT and CDR2 FQNNGV. Trimming pared 8 bases from V and 3 bases from J, leaving 18 bases between. CDR3 nucleotide sequence: TGTGCCAGCCGAACCGGGGCTAGCAGTACAGATACGCAGTATTTT. It yields the protein CASRTGASSTDTQYF.

This clonotype was seen a handful of times. The rearrangement joins TRBV5-6 to TRBJ2-1; 11 positions agree with TRBD2. After removal of 5 bases from V and 15 bases from J, the junction contained 4 bases not matched to a gene. The V gene's germline CDR1 is SGHDT and CDR2 YYEEEE. The CDR3 has 11 amino acids. In nucleotides, the CDR3 is TGTGCCAGCAGTAGCGGGGGGGCCCGGTTCTTC. Translating it yields CASSSGGARFF.

V gene TRBV6-1 combines with J gene TRBJ2-7; a possible D gene is TRBD1 (5 bases). The CDR3 consists of 13 residues. Germline-derived CDR1 and CDR2 are MNHNS and SASEGT. Trimming removed 6 bases at V and 7 bases at J, with 16 bases between. The chain's CDR3 is CASSQGSVEEQYF. The CDR3 region has the DNA TGTGCCAGCAGCCAGGGTTCGGTGGAGGAGCAGTACTTC.

V is TRBV6-2 or TRBV6-3 and J is TRBJ2-2; 10 nucleotides agree with TRBD2. The V gene end was trimmed by 7 bases and the J gene end by 7 bases; junction bases not matched to a gene: 3. The CDR3 is 13 residues long. Germline CDR1 reads MNHEY; CDR2 reads SVGEGT. The CDR3: CASTSGSVGELFF. CDR3 sequence (DNA): TGTGCCAGCACTAGCGGGAGTGTCGGGGAGCTGTTTTTT.

This sequence joins TRBV30 and TRBJ2-4; possibly TRBD1 for D (5 bases). V gave up 0 bases and J gave up 4 bases, with 10 bases separating them. CDR3 length: 14 residues. Germline CDR1 reads GTSNPN; CDR2 reads SVGIG (reference sequence). The CDR3 coding sequence is TGTGCCTGGAGTGTGAGTCGACAGAAAAACATTCAGTACTTC. This encodes CAWSVSRQKNIQYF.

This clonotype was recorded many times. The V call is TRBV12-3 or TRBV12-4, the J call TRBJ2-7; 7 bases match TRBD1. The CDR3 consists of 15 residues. Trimming at V came to 1 base and at J to 0 bases, leaving 3 bases not matched to a gene. CDR3 sequence reads: CASSLGTGGSYEQYF. In nucleotides, the CDR3 is TGTGCCAGCAGTTTAGGGACAGGCGGCTCCTACGAGCAGTACTTC.

The rearrangement uses TRBV4-1 and TRBJ1-5; TRBD1 is a possible D gene (5 bases). V lost 1 base to trimming and J lost 5 bases, with 9 bases between them. Germline lookup yields CDR1 MGHRA and CDR2 YSYEKL. CDR3 length: 14 amino acids. CDR3 DNA sequence: TGCGCCAGCAGCCAAGTGGGGGGGGATCAGCCCCAGCATTTT. The encoded protein is CASSQVGGDQPQHF.

V gene TRBV10-3 combines with J gene TRBJ2-6, with D unclear. The V end lost 2 bases, the J end lost 1 base, and 12 bases lay between the germline ends. There are 17 residues in the CDR3. The germline gives CDR1 ENHRY, CDR2 SYGVKD. This chain's CDR3 is CAISERFESSGANVLTF. DNA of the CDR3: TGTGCCATCAGTGAGAGGTTCGAGTCATCTGGGGCCAACGTCCTGACTTTC.

In this sample, this clonotype turned up many times. This rearrangement joins TRBV3-1 to TRBJ1-2; possible D gene TRBD1, 6 bases. Germline V lookup: CDR1 LGHDT, CDR2 YNNKEL (reference sequence). The CDR3 sequence is 14 residues long. The V and J ends lost 1 base and 8 bases respectively, with 14 bases between them. The CDR3 bases are TGTGCCAGCAGCCAAGGGGCAGGGGCGACAGGCTACACCTTC. Translating gives CASSQGAGATGYTF.

This clonotype came up many times. This chain joins TRBV11-2 and TRBJ1-1; D is uncertain. Germline CDR1 SGHAT, CDR2 FQNNGV. The CDR3 is made up of 15 amino acids. Trimming took 2 bases from V and 4 from J, leaving 14 bases between them. The CDR3: CASSLRAEWGTEAFF. CDR3 nucleotides: TGTGCCAGCAGCTTAAGGGCAGAATGGGGCACTGAAGCTTTCTTT.

Ten or more counts support this clonotype. The chain joins TRBV28 to TRBJ2-7; TRBD1 matches at 10 bases. Germline CDR1 MDHEN, CDR2 SYDVKM. This CDR3 is built from 15 residues. V shed 6 bases, J shed 7 bases, and the junction held 12 bases outside the gene matches. In nucleotides, the CDR3 is TGTGCCAGCAGCTTTCGGACAGGGGGTTTGGGGGAGCAGTACTTC. Its translation is CASSFRTGGLGEQYF.

Concerning this clonotype itself: A read error may be the cause here, since a much bigger clone is one base away. The chain uses TRBV30 and TRBJ1-2; 8 bases line up with TRBD1. The CDR3 length is 15 residues. The V gene end was trimmed by 5 bases and the J gene end by 3 bases; junction bases not matched to a gene: 11. Germline assignment: CDR1 GTSNPN and CDR2 SVGIG (reference sequence). The CDR3 nucleotides read TGTGCCTGGGCCTGGACAGGGAGGGGTGACTATGGCTACACCTTC. Translation gives CAWAWTGRGDYGYTF.

This clonotype was detected only a few times. The CDR3 DNA follows: TGCAGTGCTCAAAGCAATATCAATCAGCCCCAGCATTTT. This sequence encodes CSAQSNINQPQHF. The V call is TRBV20-1, the J call TRBJ1-5; D not resolved. Germline V gives CDR1 DFQATT, CDR2 SNEGSKA (reference sequence). This CDR3 is 13 amino acids long. Between the trimmed V and J ends, which lost 5 bases and 3 bases, there was a span of 11 bases.

The sample holds many counts of this clonotype. This sequence joins TRBV20-1 and TRBJ2-1; no firm D call. V lost 5 bases, J lost 6 bases, and 17 bases lay in between. Germline loops: CDR1 DFQATT, CDR2 SNEGSKA (reference sequence). There are 14 residues in the CDR3. CDR3 protein: CSALTPTFGNEQFF. The CDR3 DNA reads as TGCAGTGCTTTGACTCCTACGTTTGGCAATGAGCAGTTCTTC.

This clonotype was detected only once. V usage is TRBV9 and J usage is TRBJ1-1; D not resolved. Trimming left V 7 bases short and J 1 base short, with 11 bases between. This CDR3 contains 13 residues. CDR1 SGDLS and CDR2 YYNGEE come from the germline V gene. The CDR3 nucleotides read TGTGCCAGCGCCGAAGGAGGGAACACTGAAGCTTTCTTT. This gives the protein CASAEGGNTEAFF.

The V gene is TRBV7-9, the J gene TRBJ2-1, with TRBD2 identical over 8 bases. The CDR3 has 15 amino acids. Germline V CDR1 and CDR2: SEHNR, FQNEAQ (reference sequence). With V trimmed by 4 bases and J by 4 bases, 6 bases remained unmatched. Here the CDR3 reads CASSSGSGRYNEQFF. In DNA, the CDR3 is TGTGCCAGCAGCTCCGGAAGCGGGAGATACAATGAGCAGTTCTTC.

This clonotype was detected ten times or more. This chain uses TRBV9 with TRBJ1-1; D remains unclear. From germline, CDR1 is SGDLS and CDR2 YYNGEE. V dropped 4 bases and J dropped 0 bases, with 10 bases sitting between them. There are 14 residues in the CDR3. CDR3 region: CASSPTLMNTEAFF. The DNA for the CDR3 is TGTGCCAGCAGCCCAACATTGATGAACACTGAAGCTTTCTTT.

The chain joins TRBV30 to TRBJ2-1; tentatively, D is TRBD2 (6 bases). Trimming removed 4 bases from V and 8 bases from J, with 15 bases in between. The germline gives CDR1 GTSNPN, CDR2 SVGIG (reference sequence). The CDR3 covers 13 residues. CDR3: CAWTAGTSDEQFF. The CDR3 DNA sequence: TGTGCCTGGACGGCGGGAACATCGGATGAGCAGTTCTTC.

This clonotype was counted many times. V usage is TRBV18 and J usage is TRBJ1-2, with TRBD1 as a possible D gene (5 bases). This CDR3 contains 13 residues. From germline, CDR1 is KGHSH and CDR2 LQKENI. Deletions cut 5 bases from V and 8 bases from J, with 15 bases between. CDR3 nucleotide sequence: TGTGCCAGCTCAAACCGGGACGGGAGAGGCTACACCTTC. It specifies CASSNRDGRGYTF.